What follows are 14 T cell receptor beta chains derived from one specimen sequenced in a study of blood T cell repertoires in COVID-19. Repertoires were generated with immunoSEQ multiplex PCR, while TCRdb's copy carries only in-frame clones and drops some. The top ten hold about a tenth of the sample, which has roughly 160,000 clones, approximately 83% seen once. Input material: peripheral blood. These receptor sequences come from a man between 70 and 80 years old with active or convalescent COVID-19.

The chain carries TRBV19 and TRBJ1-2; no definite D call. The CDR3 is 12 amino acids. Germline values: CDR1 LNHDA, CDR2 SQIVND (reference sequence). V shed 8 bases and J shed 2 bases, with 9 bases lying between them. CDR3 sequence reads: CASRRGNYGYTF. In DNA form, the CDR3 reads TGTGCCAGTCGGCGGGGAAACTATGGCTACACCTTC.

This clone was detected once. V gene TRBV28 combines with J gene TRBJ1-1; 8 positions agree with TRBD1. The CDR3 contains 15 residues. Germline assignment: CDR1 MDHEN and CDR2 SYDVKM. Trimming cost V 5 bases and J 6 bases; bases outside gene matches: 11. Written as DNA, the CDR3 is TGTGCCAGCAGTACCCCTCCCGGACAGGGCTCTGAAGCTTTCTTT. As protein: CASSTPPGQGSEAFF.

The genes are TRBV6-1 and TRBJ1-6; D perhaps matches TRBD1 (5 bases). Germline lookup yields CDR1 MNHNS and CDR2 SASEGT. The CDR3 is 16 amino acids. V was trimmed by 3 bases and J by 7 bases, leaving 16 bases between them. CDR3 sequence: CASSDRLGGWNSPLHF. Here the CDR3 DNA reads TGTGCCAGCAGTGATAGGTTGGGGGGGTGGAATTCACCCCTCCACTTT.

The table lists this clone with a count of one. In DNA, the CDR3 is TGTGCCAGCAGTTACGGGGGCGCGGGCACTGAAGCTTTCTTT. This sequence encodes CASSYGGAGTEAFF. The V and J genes are TRBV6-2 or TRBV6-3 and TRBJ1-1; a possible D gene is TRBD1 (6 bases). The length of the CDR3 is 14 residues. The germline V gene has CDR1 MNHEY and CDR2 SVGEGT. V was cut by 2 bases and J by 4 bases, with 11 bases left in between.

The genes are TRBV11-2 and TRBJ2-7; perhaps TRBD1 as D (7 bases). CDR1 SGHAT and CDR2 FQNNGV come from the germline V gene. Trimming stripped 3 bases from V and 2 bases from J, with 14 bases between. There are 15 residues in the CDR3. The CDR3 protein is CASSFGRGAPYEQYF. CDR3 DNA: TGTGCCAGCAGCTTCGGCAGGGGGGCCCCCTACGAGCAGTACTTC.

The rearrangement joins TRBV6-6 to TRBJ1-2; a possible D gene is TRBD1 (6 bases). The CDR3 consists of 15 residues. Between the trimmed V and J ends, which lost 2 bases and 4 bases, there was a span of 14 bases. Germline CDR1 MNHNY, CDR2 SVGAGI (reference sequence). The CDR3 DNA sequence: TGTGCCAGCAGTTACCAGACAGGAGGTGGCTATGGCTACACCTTC. It specifies CASSYQTGGGYGYTF.

The chain combines TRBV25-1 with TRBJ1-5; D is perhaps TRBD1 (6 bases). Germline V lookup: CDR1 MGHDK, CDR2 SYGVNS. Deletions cut 6 bases from V and 3 bases from J, with 12 bases between. The CDR3 has 14 residues. CDR3 nucleotides: TGTGCCAGCAGCCACACAGGGAACAATCAGCCCCAGCATTTT. This sequence encodes CASSHTGNNQPQHF.

The V and J genes are TRBV7-2 and TRBJ1-2; D might be TRBD1 (5 bases). The CDR3 covers 13 residues. CDR1 and CDR2 (germline): SGHTA, FQGNSA. V lost 5 bases and J lost 3, with 10 bases in between. This chain's CDR3 is CASSPQGDYGYTF. CDR3 coding DNA: TGTGCCAGCAGCCCCCAAGGGGACTATGGCTACACCTTC.

Comment on this clone: Other DNA sequences within the sample encode an identical CDR3. The chain is built from TRBV30 and TRBJ1-2; D is ambiguous. Between the trimmed V and J ends, which lost 0 bases and 7 bases, there was a span of 6 bases. Germline V lookup: CDR1 GTSNPN, CDR2 SVGIG (reference sequence). This CDR3 region has 11 residues. This chain's CDR3 is CAWSVRGGYTF. For the CDR3, the DNA is TGTGCCTGGAGTGTACGAGGTGGCTACACCTTC.

The chain combines TRBV6-2 or TRBV6-3 with TRBJ2-1, with 14 bases identical to TRBD2. CDR3 length equals 19 residues. The junction had 10 bases not matched to a gene; V was cut back by 5 bases and J by 1 base. Per germline, CDR1 MNHEY and CDR2 SVGEGT. The CDR3 protein is CASSATSGRAAGSYNEQFF. DNA of the CDR3: TGTGCCAGCAGTGCGACTAGCGGGAGGGCCGCAGGGTCCTACAATGAGCAGTTCTTC.

The chain employs TRBV5-5 and TRBJ2-2; TRBD2 matches at 9 bases. V shed 5 bases, J shed 6 bases, and the junction held 11 bases outside the gene matches. This CDR3 contains 16 residues. Germline V gives CDR1 SGHKS, CDR2 YYEKEE (reference sequence). Here the CDR3 DNA reads TGTGCCAGCAGTCCAGTAGATAGCGGGAGTGCCGGGGAGCTGTTTTTT. Translated, it gives CASSPVDSGSAGELFF. Full variable domain (remainder filled in from reference TRBV5-5 and TRBJ2-2): DAGVTQSPTHLIKTRGQQVTLRCSPISGHKSVSWYQQVLGQGPQFIFQYYEKEERGRGNFPDRFSARQFPNYSSELNVNALLLGDSALYLCASSPVDSGSAGELFFGEGSRLTVL.

The chain carries TRBV12-3 or TRBV12-4 and TRBJ1-5; D is unclear. Trimming took 3 bases from V and 1 from J, leaving 4 bases between them. CDR3 length: 13 amino acids. CDR3 region: CASSLGSNQPQHF. CDR3 DNA sequence: TGTGCCAGCAGTTTGGGCAGCAATCAGCCCCAGCATTTT.

The rearrangement uses TRBV28 and TRBJ1-2; a possible D gene is TRBD1 (5 bases). Germline CDR1 MDHEN, CDR2 SYDVKM. This CDR3 region has 11 residues. Between the trimmed V and J ends, which lost 6 bases and 6 bases, there was a span of 8 bases. CDR3 bases: TGTGCCAGCAGCTACAGGAATGGCTACACCTTC. It codes for CASSYRNGYTF.

V gene TRBV9 combines with J gene TRBJ1-1; 8 nucleotides line up with TRBD1. CDR1 SGDLS and CDR2 YYNGEE come from the germline V gene. The length of the CDR3 is 13 residues. With V trimmed by 2 bases and J by 5 bases, 2 bases remained unmatched. CDR3 protein: CASSVDRGTEAFF. The CDR3 nucleotides read TGTGCCAGCAGCGTCGACAGGGGAACTGAAGCTTTCTTT.